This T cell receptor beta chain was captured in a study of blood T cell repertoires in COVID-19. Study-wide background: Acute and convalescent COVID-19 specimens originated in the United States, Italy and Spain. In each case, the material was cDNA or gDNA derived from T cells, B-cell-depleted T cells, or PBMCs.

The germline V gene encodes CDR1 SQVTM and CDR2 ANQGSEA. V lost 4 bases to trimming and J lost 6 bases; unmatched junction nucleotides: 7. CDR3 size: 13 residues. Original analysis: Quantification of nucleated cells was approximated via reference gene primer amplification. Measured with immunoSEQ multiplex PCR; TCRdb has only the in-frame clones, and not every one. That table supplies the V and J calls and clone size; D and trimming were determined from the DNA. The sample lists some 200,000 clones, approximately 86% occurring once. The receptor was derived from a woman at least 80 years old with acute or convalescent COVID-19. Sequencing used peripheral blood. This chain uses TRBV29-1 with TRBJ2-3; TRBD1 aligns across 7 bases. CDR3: CSVGRGGEDTQYF. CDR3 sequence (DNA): TGCAGCGTTGGGAGAGGGGGCGAGGATACGCAGTATTTT.